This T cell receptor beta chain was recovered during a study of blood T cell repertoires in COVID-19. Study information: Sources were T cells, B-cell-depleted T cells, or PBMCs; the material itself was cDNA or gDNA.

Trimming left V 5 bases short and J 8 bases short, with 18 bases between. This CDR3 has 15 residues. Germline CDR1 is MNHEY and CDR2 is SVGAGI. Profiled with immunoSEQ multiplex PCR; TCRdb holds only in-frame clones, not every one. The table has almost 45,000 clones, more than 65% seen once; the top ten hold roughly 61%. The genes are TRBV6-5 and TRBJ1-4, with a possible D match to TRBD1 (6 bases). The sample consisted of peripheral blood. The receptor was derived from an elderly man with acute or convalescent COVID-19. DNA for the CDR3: TGTGCCAGCAGTCTCCGGGCAGGGGCTTGGGAAAAACTGTTTTTT. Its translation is CASSLRAGAWEKLFF.